The 2 T cell receptor beta chains below come from one sample, sequenced in a study of post-analysis software for immune sequencing data. Broader study findings: Elevated frequency relative to controls characterized four or five TRBV segments in patients, TRBV5-6, TRBV5-1 and TRBV20-1 among them.

The TCR beta cDNA libraries carried unique molecular identifiers. One entry per CDR3 protein, called by TCRdb with MiXCR from the PCR reads. The sample has approximately 730,000 distinct CDR3 sequences; about half are singletons. What these receptors recognize is not known. Sequencing used blood. These receptors were taken from a girl aged 10 to 17 with multiple sclerosis.

In this sample, this clonotype turned up a few times. V usage is TRBV12-3 or TRBV12-4 and J usage is TRBJ1-2; no definite D call. The ends were cut back, 2 bases at V and 5 bases at J, with 9 bases in the middle. The CDR3 runs to 13 residues. The CDR3 region is CASSLRSVYGYTF. The CDR3 DNA reads as TGTGCCAGCAGTTTACGCAGCGTATATGGCTACACCTTC.

This rearrangement joins TRBV12-3 or TRBV12-4 to TRBJ2-3, with TRBD2 identical over 8 bases. Germline trimming cut 6 bases from V and 5 bases from J; bases unmatched to any gene: 7. The CDR3 has 14 amino acids. The CDR3 nucleotides are TGTGCCAGCAGGAGCGGGAGTTCGGAAGATACGCAGTATTTT. Its translation: CASRSGSSEDTQYF.